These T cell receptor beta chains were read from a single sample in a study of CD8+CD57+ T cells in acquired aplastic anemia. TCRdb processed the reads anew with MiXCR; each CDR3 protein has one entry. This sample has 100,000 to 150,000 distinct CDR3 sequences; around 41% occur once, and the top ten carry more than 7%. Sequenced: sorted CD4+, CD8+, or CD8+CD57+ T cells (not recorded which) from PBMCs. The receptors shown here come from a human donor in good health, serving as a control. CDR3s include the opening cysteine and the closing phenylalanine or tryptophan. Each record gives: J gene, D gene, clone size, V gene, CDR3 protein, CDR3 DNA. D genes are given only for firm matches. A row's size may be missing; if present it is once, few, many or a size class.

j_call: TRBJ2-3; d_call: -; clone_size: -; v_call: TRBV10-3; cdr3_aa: CATSRGKEDTQYF; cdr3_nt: TGTGCCACCAGCAGAGGGAAGGAAGATACGCAGTATTTT
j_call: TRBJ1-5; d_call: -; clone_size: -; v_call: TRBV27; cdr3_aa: CASSYWKSGQPQHF; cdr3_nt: TGTGCCAGCAGTTACTGGAAGAGTGGTCAGCCCCAGCATTTT
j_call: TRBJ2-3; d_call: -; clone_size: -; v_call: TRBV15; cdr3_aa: CATSSLARWREGDTQYF; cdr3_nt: TGTGCCACCAGCAGCTTGGCCCGTTGGAGGGAAGGGGATACGCAGTATTTT
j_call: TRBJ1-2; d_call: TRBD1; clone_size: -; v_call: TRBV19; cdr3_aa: CASSPGQANYGYTF; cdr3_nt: TGTGCCAGTAGTCCCGGACAGGCGAACTATGGCTACACCTTC
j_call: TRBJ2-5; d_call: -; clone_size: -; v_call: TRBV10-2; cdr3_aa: CASKSSPRRETQYF; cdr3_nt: TGCGCCAGCAAAAGCAGTCCTAGACGGGAGACCCAGTACTTC
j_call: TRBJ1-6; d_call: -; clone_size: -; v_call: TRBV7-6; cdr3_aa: CASSLARGGKHNSPLHF; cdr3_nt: TGTGCCAGCAGCTTAGCGAGGGGAGGGAAACATAATTCACCCCTCCACTTT
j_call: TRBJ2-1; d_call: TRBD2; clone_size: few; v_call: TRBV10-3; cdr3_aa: CAISEPLAGGNEQFF; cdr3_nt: TGTGCCATCAGTGAGCCCCTAGCGGGGGGTAATGAGCAGTTCTTC
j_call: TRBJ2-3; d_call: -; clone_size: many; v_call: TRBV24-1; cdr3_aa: CATSDVGAVDTQYF; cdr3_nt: TGTGCCACCAGTGATGTGGGGGCCGTAGATACGCAGTATTTT
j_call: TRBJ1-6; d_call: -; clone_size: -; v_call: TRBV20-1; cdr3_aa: CSARDGTAPGSPPHF; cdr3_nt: TGCAGTGCTAGAGATGGAACAGCCCCCGGTTCACCCCCCCACTTT
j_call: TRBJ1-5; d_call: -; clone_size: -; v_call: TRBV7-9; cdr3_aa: CASSLEGIQPQHF; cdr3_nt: TGTGCCAGCAGCTTAGAGGGTATCCAGCCCCAGCATTTT
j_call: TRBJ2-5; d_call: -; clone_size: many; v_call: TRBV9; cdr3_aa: CASSRNSGAQETQYF; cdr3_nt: TGTGCCAGCAGTCGAAACTCAGGAGCCCAAGAGACCCAGTACTTC
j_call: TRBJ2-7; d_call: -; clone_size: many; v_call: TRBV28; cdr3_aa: CASNRAGYEQYF; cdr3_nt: TGTGCCAGCAACCGAGCTGGCTACGAGCAGTACTTC
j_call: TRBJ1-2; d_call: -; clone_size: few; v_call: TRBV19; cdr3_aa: CASSTDYGYTF; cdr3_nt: TGTGCCAGTAGTACCGACTATGGCTACACCTTC
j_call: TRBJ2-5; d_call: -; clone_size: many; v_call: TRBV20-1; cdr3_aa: CSARVPSVRETQYF; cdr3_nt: TGCAGTGCTAGAGTTCCCAGCGTAAGGGAGACCCAGTACTTC
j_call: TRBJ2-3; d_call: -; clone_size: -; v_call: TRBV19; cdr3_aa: CASSIIGDTQYF; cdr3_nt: TGTGCCAGTAGTATTATTGGAGATACGCAGTATTTT
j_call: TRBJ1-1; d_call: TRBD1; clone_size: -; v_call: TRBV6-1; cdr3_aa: CASRPQGVGVGTEAFF; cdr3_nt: TGTGCCAGCAGACCACAGGGGGTAGGAGTTGGCACTGAAGCTTTCTTT
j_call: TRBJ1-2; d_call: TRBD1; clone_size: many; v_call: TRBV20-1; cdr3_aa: CSARASTGGDYGYTF; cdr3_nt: TGCAGTGCTAGAGCTTCGACAGGGGGCGACTATGGCTACACCTTC
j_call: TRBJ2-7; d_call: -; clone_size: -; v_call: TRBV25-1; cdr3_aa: CASSEVGRTEQYF; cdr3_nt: TGTGCCAGCAGTGAAGTAGGGCGGACCGAGCAGTACTTC
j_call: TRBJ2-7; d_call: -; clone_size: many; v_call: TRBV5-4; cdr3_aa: CASSPTSHTSSEQYF; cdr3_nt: TGTGCCAGCAGCCCGACTTCTCATACCTCTAGTGAGCAGTACTTC
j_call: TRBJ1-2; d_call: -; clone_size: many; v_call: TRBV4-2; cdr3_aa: CASSPIGSGFNYGYTF; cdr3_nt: TGTGCCAGCAGCCCCATCGGGTCTGGTTTTAACTATGGCTACACCTTC
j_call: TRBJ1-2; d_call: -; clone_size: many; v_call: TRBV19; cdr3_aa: CASSTADPSGYGYTF; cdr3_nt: TGTGCCAGTAGTACCGCAGATCCCAGCGGCTATGGCTACACCTTC
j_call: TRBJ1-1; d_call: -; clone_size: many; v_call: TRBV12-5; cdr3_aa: CASALKGIGEAFF; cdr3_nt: TGTGCTAGTGCCCTAAAAGGAATCGGGGAAGCTTTCTTT
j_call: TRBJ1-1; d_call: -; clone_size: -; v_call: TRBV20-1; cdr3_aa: CSASGMNTEAFF; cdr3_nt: TGCAGTGCGTCCGGGATGAACACTGAAGCTTTCTTT
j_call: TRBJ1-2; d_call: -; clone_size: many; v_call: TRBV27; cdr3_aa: CASSLRGADGYTF; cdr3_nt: TGTGCCAGCAGTTTACGAGGGGCAGATGGCTACACCTTC
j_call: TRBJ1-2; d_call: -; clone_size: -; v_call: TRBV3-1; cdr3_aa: CASSHRGDYGYTF; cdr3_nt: TGTGCCAGCAGCCACAGGGGCGACTATGGCTACACCTTC
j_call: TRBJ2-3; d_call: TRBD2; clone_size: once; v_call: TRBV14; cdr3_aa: CASSLRGLAGGPRDTQYF; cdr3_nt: TGTGCCAGCAGCCTGAGGGGGCTAGCGGGAGGGCCAAGGGATACGCAGTATTTT
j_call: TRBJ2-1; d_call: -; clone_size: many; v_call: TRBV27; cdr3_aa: CASSTHIGSYNEQFF; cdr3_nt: TGTGCCAGCAGTACCCACATCGGGAGCTACAATGAGCAGTTCTTC
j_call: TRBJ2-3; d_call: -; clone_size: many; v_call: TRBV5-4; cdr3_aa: CATTNYNTDTQYF; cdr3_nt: TGTGCCACCACGAATTACAACACAGATACGCAGTATTTT
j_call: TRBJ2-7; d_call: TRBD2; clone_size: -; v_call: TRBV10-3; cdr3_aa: CAHGGVVRAYF; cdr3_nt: TGTGCCCACGGGGGGGTCGTACGAGCCTACTTC
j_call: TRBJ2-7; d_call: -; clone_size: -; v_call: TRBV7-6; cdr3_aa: CASSSTDYEQYF; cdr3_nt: TGTGCCAGCAGCTCGACAGACTACGAGCAGTACTTC
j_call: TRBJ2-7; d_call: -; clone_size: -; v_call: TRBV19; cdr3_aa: CASRETGSGAYEQYF; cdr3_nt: TGTGCCAGTAGGGAGACAGGTTCTGGTGCCTACGAGCAGTACTTC
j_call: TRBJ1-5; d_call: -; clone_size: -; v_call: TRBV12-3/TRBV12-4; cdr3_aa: CASSPGRDNQPQHF; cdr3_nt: TGTGCCAGCAGCCCCGGACGGGACAATCAGCCCCAGCATTTT
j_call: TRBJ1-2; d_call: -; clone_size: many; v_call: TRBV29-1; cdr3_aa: CSVERGIGGLGYTF; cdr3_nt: TGCAGCGTTGAGAGGGGAATAGGAGGGCTAGGCTACACCTTC
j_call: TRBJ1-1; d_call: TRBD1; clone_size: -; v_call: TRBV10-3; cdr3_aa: CAISESRGQAFF; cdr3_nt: TGTGCCATCAGTGAGTCCAGGGGGCAAGCTTTCTTT
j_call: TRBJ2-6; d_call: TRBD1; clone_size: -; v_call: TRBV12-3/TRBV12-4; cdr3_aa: CASSHRDRGRGANVLTF; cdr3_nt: TGTGCCAGCAGTCACCGGGACAGGGGGCGGGGGGCCAACGTCCTGACTTTC
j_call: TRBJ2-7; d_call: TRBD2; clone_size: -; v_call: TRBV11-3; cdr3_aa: CASSPLAGLSEQYF; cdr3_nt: TGTGCCAGCAGCCCCCTAGCGGGGTTATCCGAGCAGTACTTC